A selection of T cell receptor beta chains follows, all from one sample in a study of cytomegalovirus exposure and HLA in healthy donors. Generated by immunoSEQ multiplex PCR, the TCRdb table keeps only in-frame clones and is missing some. This sample has around 94,000 clones, with 78% found just once. Sequencing used PBMCs. These receptors all come from a male donor in good health and CMV-seropositive. The conserved cysteine and the conserved F or W are not part of the CDR3 here. The D gene is left open where the match is weak. Only part of the rows carry a size: once, few, many, or a class if the clone is expanded.

TRBJ2-3	NA	NA	TRBV23-1	ASSPSGQNTDTQY
TRBJ2-1	TRBD2	few	TRBV6-4	ASSDDAGGRNEQF
TRBJ2-4	NA	NA	TRBV5-1	ASSRGGRDIQY
TRBJ2-3	TRBD2	NA	TRBV19	ASSRLSGARTDTQY
TRBJ1-4	NA	NA	TRBV25-1	ASSDSGGIEKLF
TRBJ2-3	TRBD2	few	TRBV10-1	ASSESLAGGPATDTQY
TRBJ1-6	NA	NA	TRBV7-2	ASSAAYRSNSPLH
TRBJ1-1	TRBD1	NA	TRBV30	AWRFTGESTEAF
TRBJ2-2	NA	NA	TRBV10-1	ASSEDRATGELF
TRBJ2-3	TRBD1	NA	TRBV19	ASSIGRGRGTDTQY
TRBJ1-4	NA	NA	TRBV5-1	ASKGRVGGNEKLF
TRBJ2-5	TRBD2	NA	TRBV7-2	ASSLAGGVTQY
TRBJ2-3	TRBD1	once	TRBV2	ASRPLGGQVGVTDTQY
TRBJ1-6	NA	NA	TRBV29-1	SVGERGGTLH
TRBJ2-3	NA	NA	TRBV9	ASSSQRLGGTDTQY
NA	NA	NA	TRBV19	ASSIGSRGPFYEQY
TRBJ1-1	NA	NA	TRBV5-4	ASRRRGNTEAF
TRBJ2-5	TRBD1	NA	TRBV7-8	ASSLEGQTFQY
TRBJ2-1	TRBD2	NA	TRBV7-8	ASSQTTSGRAGEQF
TRBJ2-7	NA	NA	TRBV28	ASRFGEAEQY
TRBJ2-4	TRBD2	NA	TRBV6-5	ASSLSAGNAKNIQY
TRBJ1-2	TRBD1	NA	TRBV7-9	ASSTDREAYGYT
TRBJ1-1	NA	NA	TRBV6-1	ASSYGTEAF
TRBJ2-1	TRBD2	NA	TRBV9	ASSGWTSGGNNEQF
TRBJ2-5	TRBD1	NA	TRBV5-4	ASSFPGQGGVTQY
TRBJ2-7	NA	once	TRBV6-5	ASLGVTDEQY
TRBJ2-7	NA	NA	TRBV7-2	ASSLTWGRREQY
TRBJ2-4	NA	NA	TRBV7-9	ASSATRGADIQY
TRBJ2-2	TRBD2	NA	TRBV6-5	ASRSRGAGELF
TRBJ2-5	NA	once	TRBV11-2	ASSRGLFQETQY
TRBJ2-7	NA	NA	TRBV6-5	ASSSLYRYEQY
TRBJ1-2	NA	NA	TRBV7-9	ASSGEGYT
TRBJ2-2	TRBD2	once	TRBV5-1	ASTLVTSGRVELF
TRBJ2-1	NA	NA	TRBV19	ASSLTGYNEQF
TRBJ2-3	TRBD2	NA	TRBV9	ASSVRLAGGGDTQY
TRBJ2-5	TRBD2	NA	TRBV14	ASSLWASGGTQETQY
TRBJ1-4	TRBD1	NA	TRBV18	ASSARTGEYEKLF
TRBJ2-4	NA	NA	TRBV23-1	ASSPDSTPLAKNIQY
TRBJ2-7	NA	NA	TRBV28	ASSLYPSTGSGEQY
TRBJ2-7	NA	NA	TRBV30	AWSVGRGAYEQY
NA	NA	NA	TRBV19	ASSIGLGYEQY
TRBJ1-2	NA	NA	TRBV7-9	ASSLSGRDYGYT